A single sample is the source of the 9 T cell receptor beta chains below, sequenced in a study of cytomegalovirus exposure and HLA in healthy donors. The PCR ran on 60 Vbeta and 13 Jbeta primers. Produced via immunoSEQ multiplex PCR; TCRdb's table is partial and in-frame only. The sample lists 100,000 to 150,000 clones, about a sixth occurring once. What was sequenced was PBMCs. The receptors stem from a female donor in good health and CMV-seropositive.

The rearrangement joins TRBV25-1 to TRBJ1-2; D call uncertain. The CDR3 is 16 residues long. With 2 bases removed from V and 3 bases from J, the gap between germline ends came to 16 bases. Germline V gene lookup returns CDR1 MGHDK and CDR2 SYGVNS. The DNA for the CDR3 is TGTGCCAGCAGTGAAGAAGCCGAAAGCGTTGACTATGGCTACACCTTC. Its translation is CASSEEAESVDYGYTF.

The rearrangement uses TRBV4-3 and TRBJ2-3, with 7 nucleotides matching TRBD1. Germline V CDR1 and CDR2: LGHNA, YSLEER. The J segment lost 5 bases and the V segment lost 0 bases, leaving 11 bases of the junction unmatched. There are 17 residues in the CDR3. The CDR3 DNA reads TGCGCCAGCAGCCAAGATCGAGCGAGGGGGCCGATAGATACGCAGTATTTT. Translation: CASSQDRARGPIDTQYF.

The chain joins TRBV5-1 to TRBJ2-3; 8 nucleotides agree with TRBD2. Germline V CDR1 and CDR2: SGHRS, YFSETQ. Losses at the gene ends were 2 bases for V and 6 bases for J; bases not matched to a gene: 5. This CDR3 has 14 amino acids. The CDR3 is CASSFVRGVDTQYF. The CDR3 DNA reads TGCGCCAGCAGCTTTGTGCGGGGGGTTGATACGCAGTATTTT. The full variable domain, with the rest looked up from reference TRBV5-1 and TRBJ2-3, is KAGVTQTPRYLIKTRGQQVTLSCSPISGHRSVSWYQQTPGQGLQFLFEYFSETQRNKGNFPGRFSGRQFSNSRSEMNVSTLELGDSALYLCASSFVRGVDTQYFGPGTRLTVL.

This clone was seen many times. This chain links TRBV2 with TRBJ2-1; tentatively, D is TRBD2 (5 bases). The CDR3 extends over 15 amino acids. Germline V gene lookup returns CDR1 SNHLY and CDR2 FYNNEI. Deletions cut 7 bases from V and 5 bases from J, with 18 bases between. The chain's CDR3 is CASNIKRSKDNEQFF. As DNA, the CDR3 is TGTGCCAGCAACATCAAGCGGAGCAAAGACAATGAGCAGTTCTTC. Filled out from reference TRBV2 and TRBJ2-1, the complete variable domain reads EPEVTQTPSHQVTQMGQEVILRCVPISNHLYFYWYRQILGQKVEFLVSFYNNEISEKSEIFDDQFSVERPDGSNFTLKIRSTKLEDSAMYFCASNIKRSKDNEQFFGPGTRLTVL.

The genes are TRBV7-8 and TRBJ2-7; maybe TRBD2 (6 bases). CDR3 length: 13 amino acids. V dropped 8 bases and J dropped 2 bases, with 13 bases sitting between them. The V gene's germline CDR1 is SGHVS and CDR2 FQNEAQ. This CDR3 is CASGLLGAYEQYF. CDR3 DNA: TGTGCCAGCGGACTATTAGGCGCCTACGAGCAGTACTTC.

This clone was counted a few times. The J gene is TRBJ1-6, the V gene TRBV9; D gene unclear. Germline CDR1 is SGDLS and CDR2 is YYNGEE. This CDR3 has 15 amino acids. V was cut by 0 bases and J by 10 bases, with 14 bases left in between. The CDR3 sequence is CASSVAGPGGSPLHF. CDR3 DNA sequence: TGTGCCAGCAGCGTAGCGGGCCCTGGAGGATCACCCCTCCACTTT.

This rearrangement joins TRBV4-1 to TRBJ1-5; 9 bases align to TRBD1. The V gene's germline CDR1 is MGHRA and CDR2 YSYEKL. CDR3 length: 18 residues. V shed 4 bases, J shed 0 bases, and the junction held 10 bases outside the gene matches. CDR3 bases: TGCGCCAGCAGCCTCCGGACAGGGGCCCTTTATAGCAATCAGCCCCAGCATTTT. This translates into CASSLRTGALYSNQPQHF.

Ten or more counts support this clone. The rearrangement uses TRBV2 and TRBJ2-3; 12 nucleotides match TRBD2. Germline trimming cut 4 bases from V and 4 bases from J; bases unmatched to any gene: 9. Germline CDR1 and CDR2: SNHLY and FYNNEI. The CDR3 totals 17 residues. In nucleotides, the CDR3 is TGTGCCAGCAGTGTGGGACTAGCGGGTGGTGGCGCAGATACGCAGTATTTT. It encodes CASSVGLAGGGADTQYF.

The gene calls are TRBV5-1 and TRBJ2-3; D is perhaps TRBD1 (5 bases). CDR1 and CDR2 from the germline V gene are SGHRS and YFSETQ. This CDR3 has 13 amino acids. V lost 4 bases, J lost 7 bases, and 13 bases lay in between. The CDR3 DNA reads as TGCGCCAGCAGCAAATTAGCAGGGAATACGCAGTATTTT. This translates into CASSKLAGNTQYF.